A selection of T cell receptor beta chains follows, all from one sample in a study of cytomegalovirus exposure and HLA in healthy donors. The repertoire was sequenced with immunoSEQ multiplex PCR; TCRdb's copy has only in-frame clones and lacks some. Here the sample spans under 55,000 clones, around 70% being singletons. Source material: PBMCs. The source of these receptors is a man aged 18 to 30 in good health and CMV-seronegative. The CDR3 runs from the conserved cysteine through the conserved F or W. The order of the fields is V gene, J gene, D gene, clone size, CDR3 DNA, CDR3 protein. A D gene is named only where the DNA matches it firmly. Where a row states a size, it is once, few, many or the class of an expanded clone; other rows omit it.

>TRBV6-5|TRBJ2-3|-|-
TGTGCCAGCAGTTACTCGAGTCTAGCCGAAGATACGCAGTATTTT
CASSYSSLAEDTQYF
>TRBV29-1|TRBJ2-5|-|-
TGCAGCGTTGAAGATAGGACAGTGGCGAAAGAGACCCAGTACTTC
CSVEDRTVAKETQYF
>TRBV4-1|TRBJ1-5|-|-
TGCGCCAGCAGCCAAGAAGCAGGGGATCAGCCCCAGCATTTT
CASSQEAGDQPQHF
>TRBV7-9|TRBJ2-1|-|-
TGTGCCAGCAGCGGTAACAGGGTCCAGTACAATGAGCAGTTCTTC
CASSGNRVQYNEQFF
>TRBV7-9|TRBJ1-2|-|few
TGTGCCAGCAGCCGAGGACAGTTGCCTGGCTACACCTTC
CASSRGQLPGYTF
>TRBV5-1|TRBJ1-2|TRBD1|few
TGCGCCAGCCAGCCGGGGGACAGGGCGATTGGTGGCTACACCTTC
CASQPGDRAIGGYTF
>TRBV6-1|TRBJ2-1|TRBD2|-
TGTGCCAGCAGTGGACAGGGACTAGCGGGAGAGCAGTTCTTC
CASSGQGLAGEQFF
>TRBV5-8|TRBJ2-1|TRBD2|-
TGTGCCAGCAGTAGGGGCGGGAGATCCTACAATGAGCAGTTCTTC
CASSRGGRSYNEQFF
>TRBV4-2|TRBJ2-3|TRBD2|-
TGTGCCAGCAGCCAGGGGATTAGCGGGAGTTCAGATACGCAGTATTTT
CASSQGISGSSDTQYF
>TRBV15|TRBJ1-1|TRBD1|-
TGTGCCACCAGCGCCCGGGACAGGGGTTCCACTGAAGCTTTCTTT
CATSARDRGSTEAFF
>TRBV27|TRBJ1-4|-|few
TGTGCCAGCAGCCTCTATGCAACTAATGAAAAACTGTTTTTT
CASSLYATNEKLFF
>TRBV6-5|TRBJ2-1|TRBD2|-
TGTGCCAGCATAAGGGCGGGAGGGGGTTACAATGAGCAGTTCTTC
CASIRAGGGYNEQFF
>TRBV6-1|TRBJ2-5|TRBD2|-
TGTGCCAGCAGTGATCAGCGGGATGAGGAGACCCAGTACTTC
CASSDQRDEETQYF
>TRBV28|TRBJ2-1|-|-
TGTGCCAGCAGTTTGTCCAGTGGCAGTGAGCAGTTCTTC
CASSLSSGSEQFF
>TRBV4-1|TRBJ2-5|-|-
TGCGCCAGCAGCCATCACTTAGCGGCACAAGAGACCCAGTACTTC
CASSHHLAAQETQYF
>TRBV4-3|TRBJ2-7|TRBD1|-
TGCGCCAGCAGCCAAGATCCCGGGAGTATCGGGACAGGGGACTACGAGCAGTACTTC
CASSQDPGSIGTGDYEQYF
>TRBV6-5|TRBJ2-7|-|-
TGTGCCAGCAGGGGTACTAGCGAGCAGTACTTC
CASRGTSEQYF
>TRBV20-1|TRBJ2-3|-|-
TGCAGTGACTCAGATACGCAGTATTTT
CSDSDTQYF
>TRBV7-6|TRBJ2-6|-|-
TGTGCCAGCAGCCCCGCCGGGACACCCTCCAACGTCCTGACTTTC
CASSPAGTPSNVLTF
>TRBV28|TRBJ1-5|TRBD1|few
TGTGCCAGCAGTTTAGGGACAGGGTATCTCAATCAGCCCCAGCATTTT
CASSLGTGYLNQPQHF
>TRBV10-3|TRBJ2-2|TRBD1|-
TGTGCCATCAGTGGCGGGACAGGGGTATCCGGGGAGCTGTTTTTT
CAISGGTGVSGELFF
>TRBV28|TRBJ2-5|TRBD2|-
TGTGCCAGCAGTTTAGATGCTAGCGGGGAGACCCAGTACTTC
CASSLDASGETQYF
>TRBV2|TRBJ2-2|TRBD1|-
TGTGCCAGCCGGGAAGACAGGGCAGGCACCGGGGAGCTGTTTTTT
CASREDRAGTGELFF
>TRBV5-1|TRBJ2-1|TRBD1|-
TGCGCCAGCAGCTACGCGACAGGGGGCGCCTCCAATGAGCAGTTCTTC
CASSYATGGASNEQFF
>TRBV6-5|TRBJ2-5|TRBD2|-
TGTGCCAGCAGTTACTGGGCTAGCGGCCAAGAGACCCAGTACTTC
CASSYWASGQETQYF
>TRBV2|TRBJ1-5|TRBD1|-
TGTGCCAGCAGAACGACAGGGGGTAGTCAGCCCCAGCATTTT
CASRTTGGSQPQHF
>TRBV5-1|TRBJ1-2|TRBD1|few
TGCGCCAGCAGCTTGGGGACAGGTTTAGGCTACACCTTC
CASSLGTGLGYTF
>TRBV7-9|TRBJ1-4|TRBD1|-
TGTGCCAGCAGCTTACTTCAGGGGGCAAGTGAAAAACTGTTTTTT
CASSLLQGASEKLFF
>TRBV30|TRBJ2-2|-|few
TGTGCCTGGCGGAAGGAGGCCGGGGAGCTGTTTTTT
CAWRKEAGELFF
>TRBV7-9|TRBJ2-1|TRBD2|-
TGTGCCAGCTCGAAGTTGGGAGGTGAAGCGCTAGCGGTCAGGAGTGAGCAGTTCTTC
CASSKLGGEALAVRSEQFF
>TRBV27|TRBJ2-7|-|-
TGTGCCAGCAGTTTATCGGGCCACGAGCAGTACTTC
CASSLSGHEQYF
>TRBV25-1|TRBJ1-1|TRBD1|few
TGTGCCAGCCAGGGGGCGTCCACTGAAGCTTTCTTT
CASQGASTEAFF
>TRBV28|TRBJ2-2|-|-
TGTGCCACGGACAGTGCGAACACCGGGGAGCTGTTTTTT
CATDSANTGELFF
>TRBV27|TRBJ1-4|-|-
TGTGCCAGCAGTCCAGGGAGCGGGAATGAAAAACTGTTTTTT
CASSPGSGNEKLFF
>TRBV27|TRBJ1-4|-|-
TGTGCCAGCAGTTTATCGGAAGGGGGAAAACTGTTTTTT
CASSLSEGGKLFF
>TRBV11-2|TRBJ2-7|-|-
TGTGCCAGCAGCAAGACGGGGAGAGATACCTACGAGCAGTACTTC
CASSKTGRDTYEQYF
>TRBV30|TRBJ1-2|-|-
TGTGCCTGGAGTGTAGGACATGCTAATGGCTACACCTTC
CAWSVGHANGYTF
>TRBV6-6|TRBJ1-1|-|-
TGTGCCAGCAGTTACAGGCAGGCCGACACTGAAGCTTTCTTT
CASSYRQADTEAFF
>TRBV10-3|TRBJ1-1|-|-
TGTGCCATCAGTGATACGGACTACACTGAAGCTTTCTTT
CAISDTDYTEAFF
>TRBV5-1|TRBJ1-1|-|-
TGCGCCAGCAGCTTCAACCAGGACACTGAAGCTTTCTTT
CASSFNQDTEAFF
>TRBV10-3|TRBJ2-7|TRBD1|-
TGTGCCATCAGGTCGACAGGGGGCCACGAGCAGTACTTC
CAIRSTGGHEQYF
>TRBV4-2|TRBJ1-1|-|-
TGTGCCAGCAGCCAAGAAGCCCGGGGGATATTCACTGAAGCTTTCTTT
CASSQEARGIFTEAFF
>TRBV29-1|TRBJ1-1|-|-
TGCAGCGTTGAAGAAGGGGAAAATGCGGCCACTGAAGCTTTCTTT
CSVEEGENAATEAFF
>TRBV19|TRBJ1-3|-|-
TGTGCCAGTAGTAATACTCGGAGCTCTGGAAACACCATATATTTT
CASSNTRSSGNTIYF
>TRBV4-2|TRBJ2-1|-|-
TGTGCCAGCAGCCAAGACGACCAGGGTATTTATGAGCAGTTCTTC
CASSQDDQGIYEQFF
>TRBV9|TRBJ2-5|TRBD1|-
TGTGCCGGCAACCCGGACAGGGGCGCAGAGACCCAGTACTTC
CAGNPDRGAETQYF
>TRBV7-9|TRBJ2-7|-|-
TGTGCCAGCAGCTTAAGTCAGGTAACCTACGAGCAGTACTTC
CASSLSQVTYEQYF
>TRBV28|TRBJ2-2|TRBD2|-
TGTGCCAGCAGTTCCTTAGCGGGGCAGGACACCGGGGAGCTGTTTTTT
CASSSLAGQDTGELFF